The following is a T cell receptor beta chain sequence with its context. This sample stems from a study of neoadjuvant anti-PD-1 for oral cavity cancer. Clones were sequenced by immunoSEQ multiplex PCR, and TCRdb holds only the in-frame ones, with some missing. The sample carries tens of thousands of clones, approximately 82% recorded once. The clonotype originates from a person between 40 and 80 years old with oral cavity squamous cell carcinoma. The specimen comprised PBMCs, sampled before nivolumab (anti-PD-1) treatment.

This chain's CDR3 is CASSLDGRNEKLFF. The CDR3 DNA is TGCGCCAGCAGCTTGGACGGGAGAAATGAAAAACTGTTTTTT. This chain joins TRBV5-1 and TRBJ1-4; D ambiguous. The CDR3 length is 14 residues. CDR1 is SGHRS, CDR2 YFSETQ, per germline. V was trimmed by 0 bases and J by 5 bases, leaving 8 bases between them.